These 28 T cell receptor beta chains were all obtained from the same sample, sequenced in a study of cytomegalovirus exposure and HLA in healthy donors. The study ran its PCR with 60 Vbeta and 13 Jbeta primers. TCRdb's copy holds only in-frame clones and misses some; the assay was immunoSEQ multiplex PCR. The ten most abundant clones cover around 1.6% of a sample with 150,000 or so clones. Sequencing input: PBMCs. The receptors were gathered from a woman aged 50 to 60 in good health and CMV-seronegative.

V usage is TRBV6-5 and J usage is TRBJ1-5, with 8 bases identical to TRBD1. From germline, CDR1 is MNHEY and CDR2 SVGAGI. Unmatched junction bases numbered 6, after V lost 2 bases and J lost 6 bases. The CDR3 is made up of 15 amino acids. DNA of the CDR3: TGTGCCAGCAGTTACGGTCAGGGGGCTACTCAGCCCCAGCATTTT. Protein sequence: CASSYGQGATQPQHF.

V is TRBV6-5 and J is TRBJ1-2, with a weak D call TRBD1 (6 bases). This CDR3 is built from 15 residues. Germline V gives CDR1 MNHEY, CDR2 SVGAGI. With 5 bases removed from V and 2 bases from J, the gap between germline ends came to 15 bases. The CDR3 here is CASSAYRVINYGYTF. CDR3 in DNA: TGTGCCAGCAGTGCATACAGGGTGATAAACTATGGCTACACCTTC.

The rearrangement uses TRBV6-1 and TRBJ2-1; 9 nucleotides match TRBD1. Germline CDR1 and CDR2: MNHNS and SASEGT. The V gene end was trimmed by 5 bases and the J gene end by 6 bases; junction bases not matched to a gene: 2. The CDR3 consists of 13 residues. CDR3 DNA: TGTGCCAGCAGTCGGGACAGGGTCAATGAGCAGTTCTTC. It specifies CASSRDRVNEQFF.

The rearrangement uses TRBV7-9 and TRBJ1-1; D remains unclear. The CDR3 runs 15 residues. Germline V gene data show CDR1 as SEHNR and CDR2 as FQNEAQ (reference sequence). Trimming cost V 5 bases and J 6 bases, with 19 bases left between them. The CDR3 nucleotides read TGTGCCAGCAGCCCCACCGATCCAGGCACCCCTGAAGCTTTCTTT. Translated, it gives CASSPTDPGTPEAFF.

The genes are TRBV4-1 and TRBJ2-1; perhaps TRBD1 as D (6 bases). Germline assignment: CDR1 MGHRA and CDR2 YSYEKL. V was trimmed by 4 bases and J by 5 bases, leaving 9 bases between them. CDR3 length: 13 amino acids. CDR3 DNA sequence: TGCGCCAGCAGCCGAACAGGGAACAATGAGCAGTTCTTC. Translation: CASSRTGNNEQFF.

The chain uses TRBV27 and TRBJ1-2, with D tentatively TRBD1 (5 bases). Trimming took 3 bases from V and 6 from J, leaving 8 bases between them. This CDR3 is 12 amino acids long. From germline, CDR1 is MNHEY and CDR2 SMNVEV (reference sequence). This CDR3 reads CASSFSGNGYTF. In DNA, the CDR3 is TGTGCCAGCAGTTTTTCAGGGAATGGCTACACCTTC.

The chain recombines TRBV20-1 with TRBJ1-5; a possible D gene is TRBD1 (5 bases). Between the trimmed V and J ends, which lost 6 bases and 11 bases, there was a span of 11 bases. From germline, CDR1 is DFQATT and CDR2 SNEGSKA (reference sequence). The length of the CDR3 is 10 residues. CDR3 amino acids: CSAARGAQHF. DNA for the CDR3: TGCAGTGCCGCCCGGGGGGCCCAGCATTTT.

Details on this clone: The junction differs from germline at one of its ends, possibly a read error. The rearrangement links TRBV7-7 to TRBJ2-7; 7 bases fit TRBD1. This CDR3 is built from 15 residues. Germline CDR1 and CDR2: SSHAT and FNYEAQ (reference sequence). The CDR3 sequence: CASSLGSGGFYEQYF. CDR3 DNA: TGTGCTAGCAGCTTAGGGTCAGGGGGATTCTACGAGCAGTACTTC.

This chain uses TRBV7-3 with TRBJ2-7, with 7 nucleotides matching TRBD2. V shed 5 bases, J shed 6 bases, and the junction held 13 bases outside the gene matches. CDR3 length: 15 residues. The germline CDR1 and CDR2 sequences are SGHTA and FQGTGA. DNA of the CDR3: TGTGCCAGCAGCCCAACCAGGGTAGGGAGGGTCGAGCAGTACTTC. Encoded protein: CASSPTRVGRVEQYF.

This rearrangement joins TRBV9 to TRBJ1-2; the D gene is possibly TRBD1 (5 bases). The V end was cut by 0 bases, the J end by 2 bases, with 11 bases between. Germline V gene data show CDR1 as SGDLS and CDR2 as YYNGEE. This CDR3 comprises 15 residues. Here the CDR3 DNA reads TGTGCCAGCAGCGTAGGGGGACTGCTAAACTATGGCTACACCTTC. Translating it yields CASSVGGLLNYGYTF.

The gene calls are TRBV9 and TRBJ1-1; maybe TRBD1 (5 bases). The CDR3 spans 15 residues. In germline, CDR1 is SGDLS, CDR2 YYNGEE. The germline V and J ends were trimmed by 3 bases and 1 base, with 13 bases remaining between them. The CDR3 DNA reads TGTGCCAGCAGCGCGCAGGGTCCGGGGAACACTGAAGCTTTCTTT. This translates into CASSAQGPGNTEAFF.

CDR3 loop: CSESRGTGTDTQYF. The DNA for the CDR3 is TGCAGCGAATCCCGAGGGACAGGCACAGATACGCAGTATTTT. V usage is TRBV29-1 and J usage is TRBJ2-3, with 7 bases that match TRBD1. The germline V gene encodes CDR1 SQVTM and CDR2 ANQGSEA. The CDR3 loop spans 14 amino acids. After removal of 7 bases from V and 1 base from J, the junction contained 8 bases not matched to a gene.

The V and J genes are TRBV19 and TRBJ1-5; TRBD1 is a possible D gene (6 bases). V was cut by 5 bases and J by 7 bases, with 18 bases left in between. CDR1 is LNHDA and CDR2 is SQIVND in the germline V gene (reference sequence). This CDR3 has 15 residues. The CDR3, as DNA: TGTGCCAGTAGTGAGCGAACAGGGCCCGTGCAGCCCCAGCATTTT. Translating it yields CASSERTGPVQPQHF.

The V gene is TRBV27, the J gene TRBJ2-7; D ambiguous. CDR1 is MNHEY, CDR2 SMNVEV, per germline (reference sequence). The CDR3 loop spans 11 amino acids. Trimming took 8 bases from V and 3 from J, leaving 8 bases between them. The CDR3 loop is CASGPLYEQYF. The DNA of the CDR3 is TGTGCCAGCGGGCCCCTCTACGAGCAGTACTTC.

The chain combines TRBV28 with TRBJ1-4; D might be TRBD1 (5 bases). Germline V gives CDR1 MDHEN, CDR2 SYDVKM. This CDR3 contains 14 residues. V lost 2 bases, J lost 8 bases, and 12 bases lay in between. CDR3 region: CASSLIRAREKLFF. The CDR3 coding sequence is TGTGCCAGCAGTTTAATCAGGGCGAGAGAAAAACTGTTTTTT. Combining the CDR3 with reference TRBV28 and TRBJ1-4 gives the whole variable domain DVKVTQSSRYLVKRTGEKVFLECVQDMDHENMFWYRQDPGLGLRLIYFSYDVKMKEKGDIPEGYSVSREKKERFSLILESASTNQTSMYLCASSLIRAREKLFFGSGTQLSVL.

The chain links TRBV30 to TRBJ1-2, with TRBD1 matching 8 bases. Germline-derived CDR1 and CDR2 are GTSNPN and SVGIG (reference sequence). The ends lost 3 bases at V and 5 bases at J; junction bases unmatched: 17. There are 17 residues in the CDR3. The CDR3 here is CAWSGFELRTGRYGYTF. Written as DNA, the CDR3 is TGTGCCTGGAGCGGTTTTGAACTTCGGACAGGGCGGTATGGCTACACCTTC. The full variable domain, its missing parts supplied by reference TRBV30 and TRBJ1-2, is SQTIHQWPATLVQPVGSPLSLECTVEGTSNPNLYWYRQAAGRGLQLLFYSVGIGQISSEVPQNLSASRPQDRQFILSSKKLLLSDSGFYLCAWSGFELRTGRYGYTFGSGTRLTVV.

The rearrangement uses TRBV6-6 and TRBJ2-1; a weak D match, TRBD1 (6 bases). This CDR3 comprises 13 residues. Germline V gene sequence: CDR1 MNHNY, CDR2 SVGAGI (reference sequence). The V gene lost 6 bases and the J gene lost 5 bases, with 11 bases spanning the gap. The CDR3 bases are TGTGCCAGCAGCCTGGCAGGGGACAATGAGCAGTTCTTC. Translation: CASSLAGDNEQFF.

The chain employs TRBV20-1 and TRBJ2-5; D ambiguous. The CDR3 totals 11 residues. Trimming cost V 6 bases and J 5 bases, with 10 bases left between them. Germline CDR1 is DFQATT and CDR2 is SNEGSKA (reference sequence). CDR3 in amino acids: CSAPARETQYF. In DNA, the CDR3 is TGCAGTGCCCCGGCCAGGGAGACCCAGTACTTC.

This chain uses TRBV5-4 with TRBJ2-7, with D perhaps matching TRBD2 (6 bases). This CDR3 spans 17 amino acids. The germline V gene encodes CDR1 SGHNT and CDR2 YYREEE (reference sequence). With 0 bases removed from V and 2 bases from J, the gap between germline ends came to 18 bases. The CDR3 sequence is CASSLAPVWDLTYEQYF. DNA of the CDR3: TGTGCCAGCAGCTTGGCGCCCGTATGGGACTTAACCTACGAGCAGTACTTC. The full variable domain, rest sourced from reference TRBV5-4 and TRBJ2-7, is ETGVTQSPTHLIKTRGQQVTLRCSSQSGHNTVSWYQQALGQGPQFIFQYYREEENGRGNFPPRFSGLQFPNYSSELNVNALELDDSALYLCASSLAPVWDLTYEQYFGPGTRLTVT.

The chain joins TRBV6-4 to TRBJ2-3; 10 bases line up with TRBD2. V trimming: 5 bases; J trimming: 8 bases; junction bases outside the gene matches: 10. CDR3 length: 15 residues. Germline V CDR1 and CDR2: MRHNA, SNTAGT. CDR3 sequence reads: CASSLAGGQESTQYF. CDR3 DNA sequence: TGTGCCAGCAGTTTAGCGGGAGGCCAGGAGAGTACGCAGTATTTT.

This chain uses TRBV19 with TRBJ1-5; maybe TRBD1 (6 bases). The CDR3 contains 13 residues. Germline V gene data show CDR1 as LNHDA and CDR2 as SQIVND (reference sequence). Deletions cut 5 bases from V and 8 bases from J, with 13 bases between. CDR3 DNA: TGTGCCAGTAGTCAGGGGCATGTAAAGCCCCAGCATTTT. Translated: CASSQGHVKPQHF. The entire variable domain, with the rest obtained from reference TRBV19 and TRBJ1-5, is as follows: DGGITQSPKYLFRKEGQNVTLSCEQNLNHDAMYWYRQDPGQGLRLIYYSQIVNDFQKGDIAEGYSVSREKKESFPLTVTSAQKNPTAFYLCASSQGHVKPQHFGDGTRLSIL.

V and J are TRBV28 and TRBJ2-5, with D possibly being TRBD2 (6 bases). The CDR3 sequence is 15 residues long. CDR1 is MDHEN, CDR2 SYDVKM, per germline. Between the trimmed V and J ends, which lost 2 bases and 3 bases, there was a span of 13 bases. In DNA, the CDR3 is TGTGCCAGCAGTTTAGTCCGCCGCGGGGAAGAGACCCAGTACTTC. Translation gives CASSLVRRGEETQYF.

The J gene is TRBJ1-3, the V gene TRBV19, with D unresolved. The CDR3 sequence is 14 residues long. Germline V gives CDR1 LNHDA, CDR2 SQIVND (reference sequence). V was pared by 9 bases and J by 1 base, with 13 bases between. The CDR3 reads CASSLIGSGNTIYF. The CDR3 DNA reads TGTGCCAGCTCCCTTATCGGGTCTGGAAACACCATATATTTT. Supplemented by reference TRBV19 and TRBJ1-3, the full variable domain reads DGGITQSPKYLFRKEGQNVTLSCEQNLNHDAMYWYRQDPGQGLRLIYYSQIVNDFQKGDIAEGYSVSREKKESFPLTVTSAQKNPTAFYLCASSLIGSGNTIYFGEGSWLTVV.

V is TRBV6-5 and J is TRBJ2-5; D might be TRBD2 (5 bases). Trimming removed 2 bases at V and 1 base at J, with 11 bases between. The length of the CDR3 is 15 residues. The germline V gene encodes CDR1 MNHEY and CDR2 SVGAGI. CDR3 coding DNA: TGTGCCAGCAGTTACCAGATGGGGAGCCAAGAGACCCAGTACTTC. This gives the protein CASSYQMGSQETQYF.

The V and J genes are TRBV27 and TRBJ2-7; 10 bases are a match to TRBD2. V shed 5 bases, J shed 3 bases, and the junction held 4 bases outside the gene matches. The CDR3 totals 14 residues. Germline values: CDR1 MNHEY, CDR2 SMNVEV (reference sequence). The CDR3 region has the DNA TGTGCCAGCAGTACCGGACTAGCGGTCTACGAGCAGTACTTC. Encoded protein: CASSTGLAVYEQYF.

The chain joins TRBV6-5 to TRBJ1-1; unclear D gene. Trimming took off 4 bases at V and 7 bases at J, with 16 bases between the two ends. Looked up from germline, CDR1 is MNHEY and CDR2 is SVGAGI. CDR3 length: 14 amino acids. The CDR3 bases are TGTGCCAGCAGTTCCCGAACCCGGAGCTTTGAAGCTTTCTTT. This translates into CASSSRTRSFEAFF.

The CDR3 DNA sequence: TGTGCCAGCAGTTACTCAAGGAGCTCCTATAATTCACCCCTCCACTTT. Translated: CASSYSRSSYNSPLHF. V is TRBV6-5 and J is TRBJ1-6; D gene uncertain. Germline V CDR1 and CDR2: MNHEY, SVGAGI. The CDR3 contains 16 residues. V lost 0 bases and J 0 bases, leaving 6 bases between the germline ends.

The chain is built from TRBV4-1 and TRBJ2-7, with TRBD2 as a possible D gene (5 bases). This CDR3 comprises 15 residues. Germline values: CDR1 MGHRA, CDR2 YSYEKL. V lost 3 bases and J lost 1, with 13 bases in between. The CDR3 protein is CASSQGYGDSYEQYF. CDR3 bases: TGCGCCAGCAGCCAGGGGTACGGGGATTCCTACGAGCAGTACTTC.